This T cell receptor (beta chain) was obtained from a study of control samples from healthy donors and cancer patients. Assay: immunoSEQ multiplex PCR; the TCRdb copy retains only in-frame clones and omits some. The table lists roughly 130,000 clones, 75% to 95% of them singletons. CDR3 size: 16 residues. With 3 bases clipped from V and 8 bases from J, the junction kept 15 bases outside the gene matches. CDR1 is LNHDA, CDR2 SQIVND, per germline (reference sequence). The receptor was isolated from a man aged 18 to 35 in good health. Sequencing was carried out using blood. The chain uses TRBV19 and TRBJ1-2; 7 nucleotides agree with TRBD1. Here the CDR3 DNA reads TGTGCCAGTAGTATCGTCTGGGGGACAGACCTATTCGGCTACACCTTC. It translates to CASSIVWGTDLFGYTF.